The 25 T cell receptor beta chains below all came from one sample that was sequenced in a study of blood T cell repertoires in COVID-19. Profiling relied on immunoSEQ multiplex PCR, and the TCRdb table lists in-frame clones only, not all of them. Of some 270,000 clones in the sample, approximately 88% were seen once. Material for sequencing was PBMCs or T cells enriched from blood (not recorded which). Receptor source: a woman aged 40 to 50 who had recovered from COVID-19.

The chain joins TRBV4-1 to TRBJ2-5, with 10 positions matching TRBD2. With 1 base clipped from V and 5 bases from J, the junction kept 4 bases outside the gene matches. Per the germline V gene, CDR1 is MGHRA and CDR2 is YSYEKL. The CDR3 covers 15 residues. CDR3 residues: CASSQVAAGGETQYF. CDR3 DNA sequence: TGCGCCAGCAGCCAAGTTGCAGCGGGGGGGGAGACCCAGTACTTC.

The rearrangement uses TRBV5-5 and TRBJ2-5, with 9 bases fitting TRBD2. With V trimmed by 0 bases and J by 1 base, 1 base remained unmatched. CDR1 and CDR2 (germline): SGHKS, YYEKEE (reference sequence). CDR3 length: 15 amino acids. The CDR3, as DNA: TGTGCCAGCAGCTTGGTGCGGGGGGGCCAAGAGACCCAGTACTTC. Translating gives CASSLVRGGQETQYF.

Only a few counts were recorded for this clone. The rearrangement joins TRBV28 to TRBJ1-2; 9 bases agree with TRBD1. The CDR3 is made up of 14 amino acids. The V gene's germline CDR1 is MDHEN and CDR2 SYDVKM. Trimming removed 4 bases from V and 5 bases from J; junction bases left unmatched: 5. Written as DNA, the CDR3 is TGTGCCAGCAGTTCGCCGGGACAGGGTTATGGCTACACCTTC. Protein: CASSSPGQGYGYTF.

The chain employs TRBV7-8 and TRBJ2-1; 8 nucleotides align to TRBD1. CDR3 length: 15 residues. The junction had 2 bases not matched to a gene; V was cut back by 2 bases and J by 2 bases. Germline V gives CDR1 SGHVS, CDR2 FQNEAQ. The CDR3 protein is CASSLQGAAYNEQFF. The CDR3 DNA follows: TGTGCCAGCAGCTTACAGGGGGCAGCCTACAATGAGCAGTTCTTC.

The V and J genes are TRBV3-1 (or the pseudogene TRBV3-2) and TRBJ2-7, with a weak D call TRBD2 (5 bases). The CDR3 sequence is 18 residues long. The germline V gene encodes CDR1 LGHDT and CDR2 YNNKEL (reference sequence). Trimming removed 1 base from V and 4 bases from J, with 23 bases in between. The CDR3 bases are TGTGCCAGCAGCCAAGCGCCGAGGCTAGCCTGGGAAAATTACGAGCAGTACTTC. Translated: CASSQAPRLAWENYEQYF.

The V and J genes are TRBV5-1 and TRBJ2-7, with D possibly being TRBD1 (6 bases). CDR3 length: 14 amino acids. The V end lost 0 bases, the J end lost 3 bases, and 10 bases lay between the germline ends. Germline CDR1 is SGHRS and CDR2 is YFSETQ. CDR3 in amino acids: CASSLVTGNYEQYF. Here the CDR3 DNA reads TGCGCCAGCAGCTTGGTAACAGGGAACTACGAGCAGTACTTC.

The chain's CDR3 is CASSLTPLGGSNTEAFF. The CDR3 DNA reads as TGTGCCAGCAGCTTAACGCCCCTGGGGGGGTCGAACACTGAAGCTTTCTTT. This sequence joins TRBV7-3 and TRBJ1-1, with D perhaps TRBD1 (5 bases). This CDR3 is 17 amino acids long. Germline V gene sequence: CDR1 SGHTA, CDR2 FQGTGA. Trimming removed 0 bases at V and 1 base at J, with 15 bases between.

As for this clone: An end of the junction differs from the germline gene, which may be a read error. V usage is TRBV2 and J usage is TRBJ2-1; 9 positions match TRBD2. Germline values: CDR1 SNHLY, CDR2 FYNNEI. The CDR3 contains 11 residues. Here the CDR3 DNA reads TGCTCTAGCGGGAATTACAATGAGCAGTTCTTC. This translates into CSSGNYNEQFF.

The gene calls are TRBV20-1 and TRBJ2-7, with 7 bases that match TRBD2. CDR1 DFQATT and CDR2 SNEGSKA come from the germline V gene (reference sequence). This CDR3 region has 15 residues. With V trimmed by 3 bases and J by 3 bases, 11 bases remained unmatched. The DNA for the CDR3 is TGCAGTGCTAGTTTGGGGCGGGGGTTAAACTACGAGCAGTACTTC. As protein: CSASLGRGLNYEQYF.

V is TRBV12-3 or TRBV12-4 and J is TRBJ1-1, with TRBD1 as a possible D gene (5 bases). This CDR3 is 13 amino acids long. V was clipped by 6 bases and J by 0 bases, with 8 bases between them. This CDR3 reads CASSPGLNTEAFF. The CDR3 DNA is TGTGCCAGCAGCCCAGGGTTGAACACTGAAGCTTTCTTT.

The chain couples TRBV14 to TRBJ2-1, with a weak D call TRBD2 (6 bases). The CDR3 runs 15 residues. CDR1 is SGHDN, CDR2 FVKESK, per germline. V lost 4 bases, J lost 7 bases, and 17 bases lay in between. The DNA for the CDR3 is TGTGCCAGCAGCCTTTTGCCGGGAGTGCTTAATGAGCAGTTCTTC. Translation: CASSLLPGVLNEQFF.

The chain links TRBV7-6 to TRBJ2-2; a weak D match, TRBD1 (5 bases). This CDR3 spans 16 amino acids. Trimming pared 5 bases from V and 1 base from J, leaving 14 bases between. CDR1 is SGHVS, CDR2 FNYEAQ, per germline. The CDR3 spells CASSMIQVRNTGELFF. The CDR3 DNA reads as TGTGCCAGCAGCATGATACAGGTCAGGAACACCGGGGAGCTGTTTTTT.

This clone appeared once. This CDR3 reads CASSPRVRNQPQHF. The CDR3 bases are TGTGCCAGCAGTCCGAGGGTGCGCAATCAGCCCCAGCATTTT. The gene calls are TRBV27 and TRBJ1-5; D is uncertain. This CDR3 is 14 amino acids long. V lost 5 bases and J lost 2, with 10 bases in between. Germline CDR1 MNHEY, CDR2 SMNVEV (reference sequence).

The J gene is TRBJ1-1, the V gene TRBV27, with 7 bases fitting TRBD1. J gave up 0 bases and V 5 bases, and 6 bases lay outside the gene matches. CDR3 length: 15 residues. Germline CDR1 is MNHEY and CDR2 is SMNVEV (reference sequence). The CDR3 bases are TGTGCCAGCAGTCCCCACAGGGGTGTGAACACTGAAGCTTTCTTT. It encodes CASSPHRGVNTEAFF.

The rearrangement uses TRBV25-1 and TRBJ1-2; 9 nucleotides line up with TRBD1. This CDR3 is 15 amino acids long. J lost 3 bases, V lost 2 bases, and 4 bases had no gene match. CDR1 is MGHDK, CDR2 SYGVNS, per germline. CDR3 sequence reads: CASSEGTGSHYGYTF. DNA for the CDR3: TGTGCCAGCAGTGAAGGGACAGGGTCTCACTATGGCTACACCTTC.

This chain links TRBV7-8 with TRBJ2-4; D call uncertain. Germline CDR1 is SGHVS and CDR2 is FQNEAQ. The CDR3 loop spans 14 amino acids. V was cut by 1 base and J by 0 bases, with 4 bases left in between. Here the CDR3 DNA reads TGTGCCAGCAGCTTAGGGCTAGCCAAAAACATTCAGTACTTC. This translates into CASSLGLAKNIQYF.

The chain couples TRBV7-6 to TRBJ2-7; the D is unclear. This CDR3 spans 13 amino acids. Germline lookup yields CDR1 SGHVS and CDR2 FNYEAQ. V lost 0 bases and J lost 4, with 7 bases in between. CDR3 DNA sequence: TGTGCCAGCAGCTTAGCGCTTCGGTACGAGCAGTACTTC. Translation gives CASSLALRYEQYF. Drawing the rest from reference TRBV7-6 and TRBJ2-7, the complete variable domain is GAGVSQSPRYKVTKRGQDVALRCDPISGHVSLYWYRQALGQGPEFLTYFNYEAQQDKSGLPNDRFSAERPEGSISTLTIQRTEQRDSAMYRCASSLALRYEQYFGPGTRLTVT.

V and J are TRBV25-1 and TRBJ2-3, with TRBD1 identical over 9 bases. In germline, CDR1 is MGHDK, CDR2 SYGVNS. After removal of 5 bases from V and 1 base from J, the junction contained 4 bases not matched to a gene. The CDR3 contains 15 residues. The CDR3 is CASSSRTGGTDTQYF. DNA of the CDR3: TGTGCCAGCAGTTCTAGGACAGGGGGCACAGATACGCAGTATTTT.

The chain links TRBV27 to TRBJ1-1; D gene ambiguous. Trimming pared 6 bases from V and 0 bases from J, leaving 8 bases between. The CDR3 length is 13 residues. Germline CDR1 MNHEY, CDR2 SMNVEV (reference sequence). The CDR3 region is CASSAALNTEAFF. The CDR3 DNA reads as TGTGCCAGCAGCGCGGCTCTGAACACTGAAGCTTTCTTT.

The chain has TRBV5-1 and TRBJ2-3, with 9 bases aligning to TRBD2. This CDR3 spans 15 amino acids. From germline, CDR1 is SGHRS and CDR2 YFSETQ. J lost 1 base, V lost 4 bases, and 4 bases had no gene match. The CDR3 DNA reads as TGCGCCAGCAGCGGGAGCGGGAGGCGCACAGATACGCAGTATTTT. Translating gives CASSGSGRRTDTQYF.

The chain links TRBV7-2 to TRBJ1-6, with D unclear. The CDR3 totals 17 residues. Germline CDR1 and CDR2: SGHTA and FQGNSA. Trimming left V 3 bases short and J 2 bases short, with 14 bases between. The CDR3 is CASSFSWAGTYNSPLHF. The CDR3 coding sequence is TGTGCCAGCAGCTTCTCCTGGGCCGGGACCTATAATTCACCCCTCCACTTT.

V and J are TRBV11-2 and TRBJ1-3, with 12 bases fitting TRBD1. V was pared by 5 bases and J by 2 bases, with 4 bases of the junction left unmatched. CDR3 length: 16 residues. CDR1 SGHAT and CDR2 FQNNGV come from the germline V gene. CDR3 nucleotides: TGTGCCAGCAGCCGGGGACAGGGGGCTACTGGAAACACCATATATTTT. Its translation: CASSRGQGATGNTIYF.

For the CDR3, the DNA is TGTGCCAGACAGGGTCTCAACAACGTGGGCTACACCTTC. Its protein is CARQGLNNVGYTF. This chain connects TRBV2 to TRBJ1-2; maybe TRBD1 (6 bases). The CDR3 contains 13 residues. Germline CDR1 is SNHLY and CDR2 is FYNNEI. Between the trimmed V and J ends, which lost 9 bases and 8 bases, there was a span of 19 bases.

This clone was detected a few times. The rearrangement links TRBV3-1 (or the pseudogene TRBV3-2) to TRBJ1-2; D might be TRBD1 (5 bases). The germline V gene encodes CDR1 LGHDT and CDR2 YNNKEL (reference sequence). V dropped 4 bases and J dropped 1 base, with 16 bases sitting between them. The CDR3 sequence is 16 residues long. The CDR3 is CASSPWGSAFNYGYTF. The CDR3 nucleotides are TGTGCCAGCAGCCCCTGGGGCAGCGCATTTAACTATGGCTACACCTTC.

With regard to this clone: Other nucleotide sequences from this sample produce the same CDR3. The chain is built from TRBV5-1 and TRBJ2-5, with D perhaps TRBD2 (5 bases). This CDR3 is 13 amino acids long. Trimming shortened V by 2 bases and J by 2 bases, and 7 bases separated the two germline ends. Germline V gives CDR1 SGHRS, CDR2 YFSETQ. CDR3 sequence reads: CASSFGVQETQYF. CDR3 sequence (DNA): TGCGCCAGCAGCTTCGGGGTACAAGAGACCCAGTACTTC.